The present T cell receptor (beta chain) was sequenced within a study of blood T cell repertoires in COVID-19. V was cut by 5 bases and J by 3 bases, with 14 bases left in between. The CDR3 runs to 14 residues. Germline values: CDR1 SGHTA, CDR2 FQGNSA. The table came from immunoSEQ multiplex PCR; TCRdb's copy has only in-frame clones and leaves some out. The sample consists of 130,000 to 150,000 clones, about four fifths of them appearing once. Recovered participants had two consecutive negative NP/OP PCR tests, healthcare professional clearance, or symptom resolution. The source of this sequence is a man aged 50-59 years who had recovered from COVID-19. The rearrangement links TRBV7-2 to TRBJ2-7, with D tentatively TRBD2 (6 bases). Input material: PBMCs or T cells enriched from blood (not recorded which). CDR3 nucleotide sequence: TGTGCCAGCAGCCCAGGAGGGTACAGCTACGAGCAGTACTTC. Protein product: CASSPGGYSYEQYF.